These 29 T cell receptor beta chains were all obtained from the same sample, sequenced in a study of blood T cell repertoires in COVID-19. Libraries were prepared by immunoSEQ multiplex PCR; TCRdb keeps only in-frame clonotypes and omits some of them. This sample has 300,000 to 400,000 clones, with roughly 90% found just once. The specimen was peripheral blood. The receptors shown here come from a woman in her forties or fifties with active or convalescent COVID-19.

This chain connects TRBV30 to TRBJ1-2, with 9 bases aligning to TRBD1. V lost 0 bases, J lost 8 bases, and 4 bases stayed unmatched. Looked up from germline, CDR1 is GTSNPN and CDR2 is SVGIG (reference sequence). This CDR3 comprises 13 residues. The CDR3 sequence: CAWSVQGADGYTF. The CDR3, as DNA: TGTGCCTGGAGTGTACAGGGGGCGGACGGCTACACCTTC.

The chain employs TRBV6-2 or TRBV6-3 and TRBJ2-4, with a possible D match to TRBD1 (6 bases). The germline gives CDR1 MNHEY, CDR2 SVGEGT. The CDR3 is made up of 17 amino acids. With 5 bases removed from V and 1 base from J, the gap between germline ends came to 18 bases. CDR3 residues: CASSTLTGTTAKNIQYF. Here the CDR3 DNA reads TGTGCCAGCAGTACCCTCACCGGGACAACCGCCAAAAACATTCAGTACTTC.

The genes are TRBV18 and TRBJ2-1, with a possible D match to TRBD1 (6 bases). Germline V lookup: CDR1 KGHSH, CDR2 LQKENI. CDR3 size: 14 residues. V gave up 0 bases and J gave up 7 bases, with 10 bases separating them. The CDR3 region has the DNA TGTGCCAGCTCACCACCACAGGGTAGAAATGAGCAGTTCTTC. Its protein is CASSPPQGRNEQFF.

The V and J genes are TRBV30 and TRBJ2-2; unclear D gene. Germline V gives CDR1 GTSNPN, CDR2 SVGIG (reference sequence). CDR3 length equals 13 residues. The V gene lost 0 bases and the J gene lost 4 bases, with 6 bases spanning the gap. The CDR3 DNA sequence: TGTGCCTGGAGTGTGTTTCGCACCGGGGAGCTGTTTTTT. Amino acids: CAWSVFRTGELFF.

The rearrangement links TRBV5-8 to TRBJ2-7, with no clear D. Between the trimmed V and J ends, which lost 5 bases and 0 bases, there was a span of 12 bases. Germline V CDR1 and CDR2: SGHTS, YDEGEE. The CDR3 runs to 14 residues. Written as DNA, the CDR3 is TGTGCCAGCAGTATCACCCTGAGCTCCTACGAGCAGTACTTC. Amino acid sequence: CASSITLSSYEQYF.

This clone was counted once. The rearrangement links TRBV28 to TRBJ1-1; D may be TRBD1 (5 bases). Per germline, CDR1 MDHEN and CDR2 SYDVKM. Deletions cut 5 bases from V and 2 bases from J, with 21 bases between. The CDR3 is 17 residues long. CDR3 in amino acids: CASSPPSGQGGNTEAFF. Written as DNA, the CDR3 is TGTGCCAGCAGTCCCCCCTCAGGGCAGGGAGGTAACACTGAAGCTTTCTTT.

The gene calls are TRBV28 and TRBJ2-7; 9 bases map to TRBD1. The CDR3 sequence is 14 residues long. Germline V lookup: CDR1 MDHEN, CDR2 SYDVKM. V lost 11 bases to trimming and J lost 5 bases; unmatched junction nucleotides: 13. CDR3 bases: TGTGCCGGGGAGCCGAGACAGGGGGGGGACGAGCAGTACTTC. Translated, it gives CAGEPRQGGDEQYF.

This chain uses TRBV6-2 or TRBV6-3 with TRBJ1-1; D possibly corresponds to TRBD1 (6 bases). The germline V gene encodes CDR1 MNHEY and CDR2 SVGEGT. V was trimmed by 6 bases and J by 0 bases, leaving 14 bases between them. The CDR3 length is 15 residues. The CDR3 DNA reads TGTGCCAGCAGCCATAACAGGGTCATGAACACTGAAGCTTTCTTT. As protein: CASSHNRVMNTEAFF.

The rearrangement uses TRBV6-5 and TRBJ1-1; 7 nucleotides align to TRBD1. V was pared by 8 bases and J by 6 bases, with 12 bases of the junction left unmatched. Per germline, CDR1 MNHEY and CDR2 SVGAGI. The CDR3 is made up of 14 amino acids. CDR3: CASFNRGGGAEAFF. In DNA, the CDR3 is TGTGCCAGCTTTAACAGGGGTGGCGGGGCTGAAGCTTTCTTT.

Regarding this clone: The sample holds other DNA sequences that translate to the same CDR3. The chain carries TRBV19 and TRBJ2-5; D is perhaps TRBD2 (6 bases). This CDR3 is built from 13 residues. The V gene's germline CDR1 is LNHDA and CDR2 SQIVND (reference sequence). V lost 3 bases to trimming and J lost 5 bases, with 10 bases between them. The CDR3 loop reads CASSIGGVETQYF. The DNA of the CDR3 is TGTGCCAGTAGTATCGGAGGGGTGGAGACCCAGTACTTC.

V gene TRBV9 combines with J gene TRBJ2-3, with TRBD2 identical over 9 bases. Germline V gives CDR1 SGDLS, CDR2 YYNGEE. The CDR3 sequence is 16 residues long. The trim removed 4 bases at V and 6 bases at J, leaving 12 bases unmatched. The chain's CDR3 is CASSTAAAGGRDTQYF. In DNA form, the CDR3 reads TGTGCCAGCAGCACCGCCGCCGCGGGGGGGCGCGATACGCAGTATTTT. Using reference TRBV9 and TRBJ2-3 for the parts outside the CDR3, the full variable domain is DSGVTQTPKHLITATGQRVTLRCSPRSGDLSVYWYQQSLDQGLQFLIQYYNGEERAKGNILERFSAQQFPDLHSELNLSSLELGDSALYFCASSTAAAGGRDTQYFGPGTRLTVL.

The gene calls are TRBV6-6 and TRBJ1-6; 7 bases line up with TRBD1. V trimming: 6 bases; J trimming: 0 bases; junction bases outside the gene matches: 11. This CDR3 contains 18 residues. Germline assignment: CDR1 MNHNY and CDR2 SVGAGI (reference sequence). In nucleotides, the CDR3 is TGTGCCAGCAGCCGAAAACAGGGGACAAGCTCCTATAATTCACCCCTCCACTTT. Translating gives CASSRKQGTSSYNSPLHF.

This chain uses TRBV27 with TRBJ2-3, with TRBD2 identical over 7 bases. V shed 6 bases, J shed 2 bases, and the junction held 5 bases outside the gene matches. The germline CDR1 and CDR2 sequences are MNHEY and SMNVEV (reference sequence). This CDR3 has 14 residues. CDR3 residues: CASSLGRATDTQYF. In nucleotides, the CDR3 is TGTGCCAGCAGCCTGGGGAGGGCCACAGATACGCAGTATTTT.

This chain connects TRBV6-6 to TRBJ2-2; TRBD1 is a possible D gene (6 bases). The CDR3 is made up of 16 amino acids. Trimming cost V 2 bases and J 4 bases, with 14 bases left between them. Germline CDR1 MNHNY, CDR2 SVGAGI (reference sequence). In nucleotides, the CDR3 is TGTGCCAGCAGTTACCCACAGGGAAGGAGCACCGGGGAGCTGTTTTTT. Protein: CASSYPQGRSTGELFF.

The rearrangement uses TRBV28 and TRBJ2-3; D is uncertain. From germline, CDR1 is MDHEN and CDR2 SYDVKM. Trimming took off 3 bases at V and 5 bases at J, with 9 bases between the two ends. This CDR3 spans 13 amino acids. The CDR3 sequence is CASSFLRLDTQYF. CDR3 DNA sequence: TGTGCCAGCAGTTTCCTTCGGTTAGATACGCAGTATTTT.

The chain combines TRBV18 with TRBJ1-4, with no clear D. Trimming took off 5 bases at V and 0 bases at J, with 10 bases between the two ends. This CDR3 has 15 residues. Germline V gives CDR1 KGHSH, CDR2 LQKENI. The CDR3 loop reads CASSSYLATNEKLFF. The CDR3 DNA reads TGTGCCAGCTCATCCTACCTTGCAACTAATGAAAAACTGTTTTTT.

About this clone itself: Relative to the germline gene, one junction end is altered; a read error may explain this. The chain has TRBV13 and TRBJ2-1, with 7 bases that match TRBD2. Germline loops: CDR1 PRHDT, CDR2 FYEKMQ (reference sequence). The CDR3 runs 13 residues. CDR3 sequence (DNA): TGTGCCAGCAGCCCTAGGGAGGGGTTCGCCTTAGTCTTC. This encodes CASSPREGFALVF.

The chain is built from TRBV5-5 and TRBJ2-7; a possible D gene is TRBD2 (5 bases). CDR1 is SGHKS and CDR2 is YYEKEE in the germline V gene (reference sequence). The CDR3 is made up of 16 amino acids. V was clipped by 0 bases and J by 1 base, with 14 bases between them. Written as DNA, the CDR3 is TGTGCCAGCAGCTTGGCACCGGACGGACTTTCCTACGAGCAGTACTTC. This codes for CASSLAPDGLSYEQYF.

The V gene is TRBV4-1, the J gene TRBJ1-2; tentative D call: TRBD1 (5 bases). Germline V CDR1 and CDR2: MGHRA, YSYEKL. V was pared by 1 base and J by 2 bases, with 11 bases between. The CDR3 extends over 15 amino acids. The CDR3 here is CASSQAPGLNYGYTF. The CDR3 coding sequence is TGCGCCAGCAGCCAAGCCCCAGGGTTAAACTATGGCTACACCTTC.

This chain uses TRBV7-9 with TRBJ1-1; D may be TRBD1 (5 bases). The ends were cut back, 6 bases at V and 6 bases at J, with 23 bases in the middle. The germline gives CDR1 SEHNR, CDR2 FQNEAQ (reference sequence). The CDR3 has 16 residues. CDR3 in DNA: TGTGCCAGCAGGGCTGCGGGGGGTACCTCTTTCCCTGAAGCTTTCTTT. It translates to CASRAAGGTSFPEAFF. The full variable domain, in which reference TRBV7-9 and TRBJ1-1 provide the parts outside the CDR3, is DTGVSQNPRHKITKRGQNVTFRCDPISEHNRLYWYRQTLGQGPEFLTYFQNEAQLEKSRLLSDRFSAERPKGSFSTLEIQRTEQGDSAMYLCASRAAGGTSFPEAFFGQGTRLTVV.

The chain recombines TRBV11-2 with TRBJ1-6, with TRBD1 identical over 9 bases. Germline V gene sequence: CDR1 SGHAT, CDR2 FQNNGV. This CDR3 region has 16 residues. V was pared by 2 bases and J by 5 bases, with 4 bases of the junction left unmatched. The CDR3 nucleotides are TGTGCCAGCAGCTTAAGAGGACAGGGGAATAATTCACCCCTCCACTTT. As protein: CASSLRGQGNNSPLHF.

The chain has TRBV6-5 and TRBJ2-1; tentative D call: TRBD1 (5 bases). Trimming removed 2 bases from V and 8 bases from J, with 10 bases in between. Per the germline V gene, CDR1 is MNHEY and CDR2 is SVGAGI. The CDR3 extends over 13 amino acids. CDR3 loop: CASSYRQGYEQFF. In DNA, the CDR3 is TGTGCCAGCAGTTACCGGCAGGGCTATGAGCAGTTCTTC.

In its sample, this clone was seen once. This rearrangement joins TRBV4-2 to TRBJ1-6; D remains unclear. The CDR3 covers 15 residues. V was cut by 1 base and J by 4 bases, with 8 bases left in between. Per germline, CDR1 LGHNA and CDR2 YNFKEQ. This chain's CDR3 is CASSQGTQYNSPLHF. The CDR3 region has the DNA TGTGCCAGCAGCCAAGGAACACAGTATAATTCACCCCTCCACTTT.

The chain recombines TRBV30 with TRBJ2-1; TRBD2 agrees at 7 bases. V lost 0 bases, J lost 8 bases, and 4 bases stayed unmatched. The CDR3 length is 13 residues. From germline, CDR1 is GTSNPN and CDR2 SVGIG (reference sequence). The CDR3 is CAWSVLAGDEQFF. DNA for the CDR3: TGTGCCTGGAGTGTACTGGCGGGAGATGAGCAGTTCTTC.

This chain connects TRBV30 to TRBJ2-2; D ambiguous. The CDR3 consists of 12 residues. V was cut by 4 bases and J by 6 bases, with 9 bases left in between. The germline gives CDR1 GTSNPN, CDR2 SVGIG (reference sequence). CDR3 DNA sequence: TGTGCCTGGAACACCCTTTCCGGGGAGCTGTTTTTT. Protein product: CAWNTLSGELFF.

The rearrangement joins TRBV3-1 (or the pseudogene TRBV3-2) to TRBJ1-1; 8 nucleotides agree with TRBD1. The CDR3 loop spans 15 amino acids. With 4 bases clipped from V and 3 bases from J, the junction kept 7 bases outside the gene matches. CDR1 LGHDT and CDR2 YNNKEL come from the germline V gene (reference sequence). The CDR3, as DNA: TGTGCCAGCAGCCCAGGGGGCACTAGGGACACTGAAGCTTTCTTT. Translated, it gives CASSPGGTRDTEAFF.

The chain recombines TRBV19 with TRBJ2-3; 7 bases line up with TRBD1. Per the germline V gene, CDR1 is LNHDA and CDR2 is SQIVND (reference sequence). Trimming cost V 1 base and J 3 bases; bases outside gene matches: 13. This CDR3 contains 18 residues. DNA of the CDR3: TGTGCCAGTAGTATAGCTCGACCGACAGGGTTGTCGACAGATACGCAGTATTTT. Its translation is CASSIARPTGLSTDTQYF.

This clone was counted a single time. At one of its ends the junction is not consistent with the germline gene, which may arise from a read error. The chain employs TRBV4-2 and TRBJ2-1; 8 bases agree with TRBD1. Germline V gene sequence: CDR1 LGHNA, CDR2 YNFKEQ. This CDR3 is 15 amino acids long. CDR3 sequence reads: CASSQDAGGRTNSIF. The CDR3 nucleotides read TGTGCCAGCAGCCAAGATGCAGGGGGCAGAACAAATTCGATCTTC.

This clone counts as medium-sized. The chain couples TRBV7-9 to TRBJ2-7, with 9 bases that match TRBD1. V trimming: 3 bases; J trimming: 2 bases; junction bases outside the gene matches: 8. The CDR3 loop spans 16 amino acids. Germline lookup yields CDR1 SEHNR and CDR2 FQNEAQ (reference sequence). CDR3 nucleotides: TGTGCCAGCAGCTTCGTGGGACAGGGTCCTACCTACGAGCAGTACTTC. It codes for CASSFVGQGPTYEQYF.